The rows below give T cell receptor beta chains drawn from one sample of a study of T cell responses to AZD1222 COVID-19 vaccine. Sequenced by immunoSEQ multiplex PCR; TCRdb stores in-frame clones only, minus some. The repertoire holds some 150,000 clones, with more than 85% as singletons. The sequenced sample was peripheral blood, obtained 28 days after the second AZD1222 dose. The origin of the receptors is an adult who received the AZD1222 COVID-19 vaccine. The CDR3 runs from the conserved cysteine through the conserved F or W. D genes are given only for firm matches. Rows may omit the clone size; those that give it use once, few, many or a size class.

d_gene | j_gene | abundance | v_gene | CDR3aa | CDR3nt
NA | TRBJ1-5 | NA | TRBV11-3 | CASSLGSGPGKNQPQHF | TGTGCCAGCAGCTTAGGTTCAGGGCCGGGGAAAAATCAGCCCCAGCATTTT
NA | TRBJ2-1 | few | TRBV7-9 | CASRGYNEQFF | TGTGCCAGCAGAGGATACAATGAGCAGTTCTTC
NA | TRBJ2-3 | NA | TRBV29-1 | CSVVLSGEDTQYF | TGCAGCGTTGTTCTCTCAGGGGAAGATACGCAGTATTTT
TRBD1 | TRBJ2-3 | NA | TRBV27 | CASRPRTGIDTQYF | TGTGCCAGCAGACCGAGGACAGGGATAGATACGCAGTATTTT
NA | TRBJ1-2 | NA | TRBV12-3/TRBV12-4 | CASSLVGIYGYTF | TGTGCCAGCAGTTTAGTAGGGATCTATGGCTACACCTTC
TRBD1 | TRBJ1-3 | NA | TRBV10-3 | CAISDPGQGSSGNTIYF | TGTGCCATCAGTGACCCGGGACAGGGAAGCTCTGGAAACACCATATATTTT
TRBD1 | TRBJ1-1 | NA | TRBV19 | CASSRGQGTEAFF | TGTGCCAGTAGTAGGGGACAGGGGACTGAAGCTTTCTTT
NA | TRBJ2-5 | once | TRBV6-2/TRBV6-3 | CASSSPSLRSQETQYF | TGTGCCAGCAGTTCCCCGAGCCTGCGGTCCCAAGAGACCCAGTACTTC
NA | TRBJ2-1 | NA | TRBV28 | CAVVGDGYNEQFF | TGTGCCGTGGTGGGGGACGGGTACAATGAGCAGTTCTTC
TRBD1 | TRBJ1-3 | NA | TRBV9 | CASSDRTGVGNTIYF | TGTGCCAGCAGCGACAGGACAGGGGTCGGAAACACCATATATTTT
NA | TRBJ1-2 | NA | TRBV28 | CASSSPRLGYTF | TGTGCCAGCAGCTCCCCCCGACTTGGCTACACCTTC
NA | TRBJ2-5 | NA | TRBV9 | CASSGGFKAEETQYF | TGTGCCAGCAGCGGGGGTTTTAAGGCCGAAGAGACCCAGTACTTC
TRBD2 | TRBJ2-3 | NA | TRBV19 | CASSPGLTTQYF | TGTGCCAGTTCCCCGGGACTAACTACGCAGTATTTT
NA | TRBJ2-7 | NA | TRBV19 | CASSIRFGEQYF | TGTGCCAGTAGTATTAGGTTCGGCGAGCAGTACTTC
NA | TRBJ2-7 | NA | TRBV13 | CASSGRQAHEQYF | TGTGCCAGCAGCGGACGACAGGCCCACGAGCAGTACTTC
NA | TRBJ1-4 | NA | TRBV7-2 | CASSPQAAVNEKLFF | TGTGCCAGCAGCCCCCAGGCCGCCGTTAATGAAAAACTGTTTTTT
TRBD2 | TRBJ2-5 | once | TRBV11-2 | CASSLTSGKETQYF | TGTGCCAGCAGCTTGACTAGCGGAAAAGAGACCCAGTACTTC
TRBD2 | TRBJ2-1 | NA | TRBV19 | CATSGRVASYNEQFF | TGTGCCACCAGTGGGAGGGTTGCTAGCTACAATGAGCAGTTCTTC
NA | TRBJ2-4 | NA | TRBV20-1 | CSAQGPNIQYF | TGCAGTGCTCAGGGCCCTAACATTCAGTACTTC
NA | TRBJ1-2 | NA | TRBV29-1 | CSVEVADNYGYTF | TGCAGCGTTGAAGTAGCGGATAACTATGGCTACACCTTC
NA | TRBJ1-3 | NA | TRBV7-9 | CASSPYGNTIYF | TGTGCCAGCAGCCCCTACGGAAACACCATATATTTT
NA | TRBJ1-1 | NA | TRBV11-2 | CASRQRQTNTEAFF | TGTGCCAGCAGACAACGACAGACGAACACTGAAGCTTTCTTT
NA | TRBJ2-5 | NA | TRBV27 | CAGADQETQYF | TGTGCCGGAGCGGATCAAGAGACCCAGTACTTC
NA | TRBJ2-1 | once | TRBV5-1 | CASSSDRDGQIHNEQFF | TGCGCCAGCAGCTCTGACCGGGACGGACAAATTCACAATGAGCAGTTCTTC
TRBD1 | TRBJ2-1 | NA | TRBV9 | CASSAQGGFYNEQFF | TGTGCCAGCAGCGCACAGGGGGGATTTTACAATGAGCAGTTCTTC
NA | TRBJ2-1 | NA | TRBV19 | CASRSGAGPLNEQFF | TGTGCCAGTAGGTCTGGGGCGGGACCCCTCAATGAGCAGTTCTTC
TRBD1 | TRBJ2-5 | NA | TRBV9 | CASSYGQGAFDETQYF | TGTGCCAGCAGTTACGGACAGGGTGCATTTGATGAGACCCAGTACTTC
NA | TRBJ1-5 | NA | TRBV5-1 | CASSRTGDSNQPQHF | TGCGCCAGCAGCCGGACGGGGGATAGCAATCAGCCCCAGCATTTT
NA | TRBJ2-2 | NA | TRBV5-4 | CASSLALTAGELFF | TGTGCCAGCAGCTTGGCCTTAACGGCCGGGGAGCTGTTTTTT
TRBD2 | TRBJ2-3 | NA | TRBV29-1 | CSAIRTSGNTDTQYF | TGCAGCGCGATCCGGACTAGCGGGAACACAGATACGCAGTATTTT
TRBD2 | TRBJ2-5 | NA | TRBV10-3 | CAISETSGRATETQYF | TGTGCCATCAGTGAAACTAGCGGGAGGGCGACAGAGACCCAGTACTTC
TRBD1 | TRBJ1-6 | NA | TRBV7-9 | CASSIGQGSSPLHF | TGTGCCAGCAGTATCGGACAGGGAAGTTCACCCCTCCACTTT
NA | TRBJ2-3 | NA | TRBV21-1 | CASSKAERTQSTDTQYF | TGTGCCAGCAGCAAAGCAGAACGGACGCAGAGCACAGATACGCAGTATTTT
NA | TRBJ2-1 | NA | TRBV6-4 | CASSEGGMAYNEQFF | TGTGCCAGCAGTGAGGGGGGTATGGCCTACAATGAGCAGTTCTTC
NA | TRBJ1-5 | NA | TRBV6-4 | CASSDGGQPQHF | TGTGCCAGCAGTGACGGAGGCCAGCCCCAGCATTTT
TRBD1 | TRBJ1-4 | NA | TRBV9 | CASSVRGQGREKLFF | TGTGCCAGCAGCGTAAGGGGGCAAGGCAGGGAAAAACTGTTTTTT
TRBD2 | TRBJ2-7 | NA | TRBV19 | CASSPSGRLSYEQYF | TGTGCCAGTAGCCCTAGCGGGAGGCTTTCCTACGAGCAGTACTTC
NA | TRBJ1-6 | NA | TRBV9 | CASSVEAGANSPLHF | TGTGCCAGCAGCGTAGAGGCGGGGGCCAATTCACCCCTCCACTTT
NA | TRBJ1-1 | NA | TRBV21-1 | CASSIPGQPNTEAFF | TGTGCCAGCAGCATTCCGGGACAGCCGAACACTGAAGCTTTCTTT
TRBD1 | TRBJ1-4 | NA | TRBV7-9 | CASSYDRAQTNEKLFF | TGTGCCAGCAGCTACGACAGGGCCCAAACTAATGAAAAACTGTTTTTT
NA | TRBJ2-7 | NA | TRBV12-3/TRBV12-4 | CASSPNGYEQYF | TGTGCCAGCAGTCCCAATGGCTACGAGCAGTACTTC
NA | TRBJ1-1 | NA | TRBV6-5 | CASSYSNSNTEAFF | TGTGCCAGCAGTTACTCCAACAGCAACACTGAAGCTTTCTTT
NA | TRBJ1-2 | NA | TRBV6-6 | CATIGQILYGYTF | TGTGCCACCATCGGACAGATCCTCTATGGCTACACCTTC
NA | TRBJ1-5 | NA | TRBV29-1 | CSEKPGSNQPQHF | TGCAGCGAGAAGCCAGGGAGCAATCAGCCCCAGCATTTT
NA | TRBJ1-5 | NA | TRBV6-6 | CASRRDRDQPQHF | TGTGCCAGCAGGAGAGACAGAGACCAGCCCCAGCATTTT
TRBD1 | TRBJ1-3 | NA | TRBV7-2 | CASSSQGAIVDTIYF | TGTGCCAGCAGCTCACAGGGGGCGATTGTGGACACCATATATTTT
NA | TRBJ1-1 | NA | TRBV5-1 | CASSHLGDTEAFF | TGCGCCAGCAGTCACCTGGGGGACACTGAAGCTTTCTTT
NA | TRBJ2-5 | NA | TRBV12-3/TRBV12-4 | CASSGGHGTKYF | TGTGCCAGCAGTGGGGGACACGGGACTAAGTACTTC
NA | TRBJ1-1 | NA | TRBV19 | CASKEGRATEAFF | TGTGCCAGTAAAGAAGGGAGGGCCACTGAAGCTTTCTTT
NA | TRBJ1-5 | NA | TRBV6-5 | CASTTPRASGQPQHF | TGTGCCAGCACCACCCCTCGGGCTTCCGGGCAGCCCCAGCATTTT
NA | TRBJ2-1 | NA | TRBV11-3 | CASSLGGSGNNEQFF | TGTGCCAGCAGCTTAGGGGGGTCAGGGAACAATGAGCAGTTCTTC
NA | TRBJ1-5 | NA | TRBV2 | CASSVEGYNQPQHF | TGTGCCAGCAGTGTCGAAGGGTACAATCAGCCCCAGCATTTT
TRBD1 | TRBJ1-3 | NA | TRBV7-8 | CASSLSDRAGNTIYF | TGTGCCAGCAGCTTATCCGACAGGGCTGGAAACACCATATATTTT